This TCR beta chain appears in the sequencing data of a study of CD8 T cells in Susac syndrome. Study summary: When blood was drawn, the patients with Susac syndrome were therapy-naive, on corticosteroids, or on intravenous immunoglobulin alone.

This clonotype was seen once. Random hexamers were used to reverse transcribe roughly 0.5 to 1 ug of RNA. TCRdb reanalysed the immunoSEQ multiplex PCR reads using MiXCR and keeps one entry per CDR3 protein. The top ten clones hold 0.098% of a sample with approximately 190,000 distinct CDR3 sequences, nearly 97% of them seen once. Looked up from germline, CDR1 is LNHDA and CDR2 is SQIVND (reference sequence). V lost 5 bases to trimming and J lost 5 bases, with 11 bases between them. The CDR3 sequence is 13 residues long. This receptor was obtained from a human donor with Susac syndrome. The chain employs TRBV19 and TRBJ2-3; a weak D match, TRBD2 (5 bases). Source material: CD4+ T cells from PBMCs. The CDR3 loop reads CASSSRTGDTQYF. CDR3 in DNA: TGTGCCAGTAGTTCCCGGACTGGAGATACGCAGTATTTT.